This TCR beta chain was recorded in a study of blood T cell repertoires in COVID-19. Study at large: The study drew acute and convalescent COVID-19 samples from the United States, Italy and Spain. The cDNA or gDNA used as material had been derived from T cells, B-cell-depleted T cells, or PBMCs.

V gave up 4 bases and J gave up 8 bases, with 11 bases separating them. CDR1 and CDR2 (germline): LGHDT, YNNKEL (reference sequence). The CDR3 is 12 amino acids. Per the original data handling: Reference gene primer amplification in the assay estimated nucleated cell counts. Produced via immunoSEQ multiplex PCR; TCRdb's table is partial and in-frame only. V and J calls and clone size are as listed in that table; D and trimming were resolved from the DNA. The sample gives 180,000 or so clones, approximately 85% of which show up once; 4.5% to 5% is in the top ten. What was sequenced was peripheral blood. The genes are TRBV3-1 (or the pseudogene TRBV3-2) and TRBJ1-1; D perhaps matches TRBD1 (6 bases). The clonotype originates from an elderly woman with acute or convalescent COVID-19. The CDR3 region is CASSRQDSEAFF. The CDR3 nucleotides are TGTGCCAGCAGCCGGCAGGACAGCGAAGCTTTCTTT.